Presented here are 31 T cell receptor beta chains from one specimen sequenced in a study of a mutant IDH1 vaccine in newly diagnosed glioma. Their antigen targets remain unknown. Here immunoSEQ multiplex PCR was the method, and the copy in TCRdb shows in-frame clones only, minus some. The data show about 58,000 clones, with 84% seen just once and approximately 7.4% held by the top ten. Time point denoted: week 5, during vaccination. Doses of 300 ug of mutant IDH1 20-mer peptide were given with topical imiquimod. The source material was PBMCs, sampled from a glioma patient whose treatment included an IDH1 peptide vaccine. These receptors originate from a woman aged 45-65 years with glioma.

The V and J genes are TRBV28 and TRBJ2-7; 9 nucleotides match TRBD1. This CDR3 contains 13 residues. Trimming at V came to 7 bases and at J to 4 bases, leaving 5 bases not matched to a gene. Per germline, CDR1 MDHEN and CDR2 SYDVKM. CDR3 protein: CASTTGGAYEQYF. CDR3 nucleotides: TGTGCCAGCACAACAGGGGGCGCATACGAGCAGTACTTC.

This rearrangement joins TRBV18 to TRBJ1-4, with a possible D match to TRBD1 (5 bases). Germline V gives CDR1 KGHSH, CDR2 LQKENI. This CDR3 has 16 amino acids. The V end was cut by 5 bases, the J end by 7 bases, with 20 bases between. The CDR3 here is CASSLKVMSTGEKLFF. The CDR3 DNA is TGTGCCAGCTCATTAAAAGTAATGAGTACAGGTGAAAAACTGTTTTTT.

This clone was seen only a few times. The chain has TRBV6-5 and TRBJ1-2, with a possible D match to TRBD1 (5 bases). V lost 6 bases, J lost 8 bases, and 16 bases lay in between. This CDR3 region has 13 residues. Germline V CDR1 and CDR2: MNHEY, SVGAGI. This chain's CDR3 is CASSRRQHDGYTF. Here the CDR3 DNA reads TGTGCCAGCAGCCGAAGACAGCATGACGGCTACACCTTC.

In DNA form, the CDR3 reads TGTGCCAGCAGCTTAGCGGCAGCAACTAATGAAAAACTGTTTTTT. Translated: CASSLAAATNEKLFF. The genes are TRBV7-9 and TRBJ1-4, with no clear D. The CDR3 runs to 15 residues. V lost 0 bases to trimming and J lost 0 bases, with 5 bases between them. Germline values: CDR1 SEHNR, CDR2 FQNEAQ (reference sequence).

The rearrangement joins TRBV5-1 to TRBJ2-5; TRBD2 agrees at 14 bases. CDR1 and CDR2 from the germline V gene are SGHRS and YFSETQ. CDR3 length: 16 amino acids. J gave up 5 bases and V 2 bases, and 5 bases lay outside the gene matches. The CDR3 DNA is TGCGCCAGCAGCTTCCAGACTAGCGGGGGGGAGGAGACCCAGTACTTC. It yields the protein CASSFQTSGGEETQYF.

The rearrangement joins TRBV19 to TRBJ2-2; D uncertain. The V end was cut by 10 bases, the J end by 3 bases, with 12 bases between. The CDR3 has 13 residues. Germline values: CDR1 LNHDA, CDR2 SQIVND (reference sequence). CDR3 sequence reads: CATTGRYTGELFF. The CDR3 DNA reads TGTGCCACTACTGGCAGATACACCGGGGAGCTGTTTTTT.

The V and J genes are TRBV28 and TRBJ1-5; D is unresolved. CDR1 MDHEN and CDR2 SYDVKM come from the germline V gene. Trimming took 6 bases from V and 7 from J, leaving 10 bases between them. This CDR3 region has 12 residues. CDR3 sequence reads: CASRVGGQPQHF. The CDR3 DNA follows: TGTGCCAGCAGGGTGGGTGGGCAGCCCCAGCATTTT.

V usage is TRBV19 and J usage is TRBJ1-5, with TRBD1 as a possible D gene (5 bases). The CDR3 totals 14 residues. Trimming pared 5 bases from V and 7 bases from J, leaving 15 bases between. CDR1 is LNHDA and CDR2 is SQIVND in the germline V gene (reference sequence). DNA for the CDR3: TGTGCCAGTAGTTCCCGGGTGGGGCCCCAGCCCCAGCATTTT. Translated, it gives CASSSRVGPQPQHF.

The CDR3 protein is CASSQDSLNTEAFF. The DNA of the CDR3 is TGCGCCAGCAGCCAAGACAGCCTGAACACTGAAGCTTTCTTT. The V and J genes are TRBV5-1 and TRBJ1-1, with D perhaps matching TRBD1 (5 bases). Trimming stripped 4 bases from V and 0 bases from J, with 10 bases between. The CDR3 contains 14 residues. CDR1 is SGHRS and CDR2 is YFSETQ in the germline V gene.

The V call is TRBV10-3, the J call TRBJ2-7, with D possibly being TRBD2 (5 bases). V was trimmed by 3 bases and J by 5 bases, leaving 11 bases between them. Germline V CDR1 and CDR2: ENHRY, SYGVKD. This CDR3 region has 13 residues. The CDR3 loop is CAISDQGRDEQYF. The CDR3 region has the DNA TGTGCCATCAGTGATCAAGGGCGGGACGAGCAGTACTTC.

This rearrangement joins TRBV5-1 to TRBJ2-3; tentative D call: TRBD2 (7 bases). There are 17 residues in the CDR3. Germline CDR1 SGHRS, CDR2 YFSETQ. Trimming left V 2 bases short and J 0 bases short, with 16 bases between. CDR3 coding DNA: TGCGCCAGCAGCTTTTGGGGCGGGGGCCCGAGCACAGATACGCAGTATTTT. This encodes CASSFWGGGPSTDTQYF.

The genes are TRBV18 and TRBJ1-1; D possibly corresponds to TRBD1 (5 bases). Germline assignment: CDR1 KGHSH and CDR2 LQKENI. This CDR3 is built from 13 residues. Deletions cut 3 bases from V and 1 base from J, with 6 bases between. CDR3 amino acids: CASSPGTNTEAFF. DNA for the CDR3: TGTGCCAGCTCACCGGGGACGAACACTGAAGCTTTCTTT.

The rearrangement links TRBV5-4 to TRBJ1-2; D uncertain. Germline CDR1 and CDR2: SGHNT and YYREEE (reference sequence). CDR3 size: 15 residues. The V end lost 0 bases, the J end lost 0 bases, and 9 bases lay between the germline ends. CDR3 protein: CASSLVSRANYGYTF. The CDR3 DNA reads as TGTGCCAGCAGCTTGGTGTCCCGAGCTAACTATGGCTACACCTTC. The full variable domain, in which reference TRBV5-4 and TRBJ1-2 provide the parts outside the CDR3, is ETGVTQSPTHLIKTRGQQVTLRCSSQSGHNTVSWYQQALGQGPQFIFQYYREEENGRGNFPPRFSGLQFPNYSSELNVNALELDDSALYLCASSLVSRANYGYTFGSGTRLTVV.

The chain couples TRBV4-3 to TRBJ2-7, with 7 nucleotides matching TRBD1. The CDR3 spans 14 residues. Germline lookup yields CDR1 LGHNA and CDR2 YSLEER. Trimming took 4 bases from V and 2 from J; bases not matched to a gene: 5. The CDR3 spells CASSPRTGTYEQYF. The CDR3 nucleotides read TGCGCCAGCAGCCCCCGGACAGGAACCTACGAGCAGTACTTC.

The rearrangement uses TRBV27 and TRBJ1-2; no firm D call. The CDR3 contains 18 residues. Germline-derived CDR1 and CDR2 are MNHEY and SMNVEV (reference sequence). With 5 bases removed from V and 0 bases from J, the gap between germline ends came to 22 bases. Written as DNA, the CDR3 is TGTGCCAGCAGTCCCTTCCCAGCCGTCCACATCCCTAACTATGGCTACACCTTC. It is translated as CASSPFPAVHIPNYGYTF.

This chain uses TRBV6-5 with TRBJ1-2; 9 bases fit TRBD1. The length of the CDR3 is 15 residues. From germline, CDR1 is MNHEY and CDR2 SVGAGI. J was trimmed by 2 bases and V by 5 bases; bases with no gene match: 6. The DNA for the CDR3 is TGTGCCAGCAGTCCGGGACAGGGCCGCAACTATGGCTACACCTTC. Protein sequence: CASSPGQGRNYGYTF.

J is TRBJ1-2 and V is TRBV18, with 7 nucleotides matching TRBD1. This CDR3 is 13 amino acids long. Looked up from germline, CDR1 is KGHSH and CDR2 is LQKENI. The ends lost 2 bases at V and 6 bases at J; junction bases unmatched: 3. The CDR3 loop reads CASSPGTADGYTF. DNA for the CDR3: TGTGCCAGCTCACCAGGGACAGCCGATGGCTACACCTTC.

The gene calls are TRBV14 and TRBJ2-1, with 10 nucleotides matching TRBD1. This CDR3 is built from 15 residues. The germline V gene has CDR1 SGHDN and CDR2 FVKESK. After removal of 4 bases from V and 8 bases from J, the junction contained 8 bases not matched to a gene. The CDR3 reads CASSPGTGVLDEQFF. The CDR3 nucleotides read TGTGCCAGCAGCCCCGGGACAGGGGTATTGGATGAGCAGTTCTTC.

The chain links TRBV27 to TRBJ2-7, with TRBD1 matching 9 bases. The CDR3 contains 15 residues. In germline, CDR1 is MNHEY, CDR2 SMNVEV (reference sequence). The J segment lost 6 bases and the V segment lost 6 bases, leaving 12 bases of the junction unmatched. The CDR3 nucleotides read TGTGCCAGCAGGAGGGGAGGGACAGGGTCATCCGAGCAGTACTTC. Its translation: CASRRGGTGSSEQYF.

The chain has TRBV19 and TRBJ1-6; D unclear. Between the trimmed V and J ends, which lost 6 bases and 6 bases, there was a span of 18 bases. Germline V lookup: CDR1 LNHDA, CDR2 SQIVND (reference sequence). CDR3 length: 16 amino acids. DNA for the CDR3: TGTGCCAGTAGCTTCTCGGGCACAGCCTCTAATTCACCCCTCCACTTT. Protein product: CASSFSGTASNSPLHF.

The chain recombines TRBV28 with TRBJ1-2, with TRBD1 as a possible D gene (5 bases). Trimming cost V 2 bases and J 10 bases, with 17 bases left between them. This CDR3 contains 14 residues. Germline values: CDR1 MDHEN, CDR2 SYDVKM. The DNA for the CDR3 is TGTGCCAGCAGTTTAGGGGCAGGCCCTGCCTTCTACACCTTC. Translating gives CASSLGAGPAFYTF.

J is TRBJ2-7 and V is TRBV9, with D possibly being TRBD2 (6 bases). The germline gives CDR1 SGDLS, CDR2 YYNGEE. CDR3 length: 15 amino acids. Trimming removed 4 bases from V and 5 bases from J, with 19 bases in between. The CDR3 protein is CASSPTGTHLDEQYF. CDR3 DNA sequence: TGTGCCAGCAGCCCCACCGGGACTCACCTCGACGAGCAGTACTTC.

The rearrangement links TRBV19 to TRBJ2-7, with D possibly matching TRBD1 (6 bases). Germline V gene sequence: CDR1 LNHDA, CDR2 SQIVND (reference sequence). The CDR3 is made up of 15 amino acids. V lost 3 bases and J 1 base, leaving 13 bases between the germline ends. CDR3 sequence: CASSMTGHQSYEQYF. The CDR3 DNA follows: TGTGCCAGTAGTATGACAGGTCACCAATCCTACGAGCAGTACTTC.

This rearrangement joins TRBV5-4 to TRBJ2-7, with 9 bases matching TRBD1. The CDR3 runs to 15 residues. V was clipped by 5 bases and J by 5 bases; unmatched bases: 11. Germline lookup yields CDR1 SGHNT and CDR2 YYREEE (reference sequence). This chain's CDR3 is CASSRAGTGSDEQYF. The DNA of the CDR3 is TGTGCCAGCAGTCGAGCCGGGACAGGGTCCGACGAGCAGTACTTC.

The V and J genes are TRBV5-4 and TRBJ1-4; the D gene is possibly TRBD1 (5 bases). The germline gives CDR1 SGHNT, CDR2 YYREEE (reference sequence). This CDR3 is built from 17 residues. Trimming shortened V by 4 bases and J by 8 bases, and 24 bases separated the two germline ends. CDR3 bases: TGTGCCAGCAGCGAAAACGGGACTCCGAGATTAGCGGAAAAACTGTTTTTT. Amino acid sequence: CASSENGTPRLAEKLFF.

The chain is built from TRBV7-9 and TRBJ1-1, with D unclear. Germline CDR1 is SEHNR and CDR2 is FQNEAQ (reference sequence). The CDR3 sequence is 14 residues long. Deletions cut 3 bases from V and 5 bases from J, with 13 bases between. The CDR3 protein is CASSFVEAPTEAFF. CDR3 bases: TGTGCCAGCAGCTTCGTGGAGGCCCCGACTGAAGCTTTCTTT.

The chain links TRBV28 to TRBJ2-7, with D perhaps matching TRBD2 (5 bases). This CDR3 spans 13 amino acids. V dropped 6 bases and J dropped 8 bases, with 17 bases sitting between them. Per the germline V gene, CDR1 is MDHEN and CDR2 is SYDVKM. CDR3 nucleotide sequence: TGTGCCAGCAGCGTGGAGGTAGCTTTCCAGCAGTACTTC. It translates to CASSVEVAFQQYF.

This chain joins TRBV4-2 and TRBJ1-2; weak D call: TRBD1 (5 bases). Germline CDR1 is LGHNA and CDR2 is YNFKEQ. V lost 3 bases, J lost 5 bases, and 22 bases lay in between. The CDR3 covers 17 residues. The CDR3 is CASSQLSGGEREYGYTF. The CDR3 nucleotides read TGTGCCAGCAGCCAGCTATCGGGGGGGGAAAGGGAGTATGGCTACACCTTC.

This clone was seen a single time. The chain has TRBV7-2 and TRBJ2-7, with D maybe TRBD2 (5 bases). The V end lost 5 bases, the J end lost 2 bases, and 13 bases lay between the germline ends. The CDR3 covers 14 residues. Germline V lookup: CDR1 SGHTA, CDR2 FQGNSA. CDR3 sequence (DNA): TGTGCCAGCAGCCGGTTTGGGAGCCCCTACGAGCAGTACTTC. Its translation: CASSRFGSPYEQYF. Full variable domain (outside the CDR3, taken from reference TRBV7-2 and TRBJ2-7): GAGVSQSPSNKVTEKGKDVELRCDPISGHTALYWYRQSLGQGLEFLIYFQGNSAPDKSGLPSDRFSAERTGGSVSTLTIQRTQQEDSAVYLCASSRFGSPYEQYFGPGTRLTVT.

This chain's CDR3 is CASRPGLHHYEQYF. In nucleotides, the CDR3 is TGTGCCAGCAGGCCGGGACTCCACCACTACGAGCAGTACTTC. The chain is built from TRBV2 and TRBJ2-7; D might be TRBD2 (6 bases). Germline V gene sequence: CDR1 SNHLY, CDR2 FYNNEI. CDR3 length: 14 amino acids. Trimming pared 6 bases from V and 3 bases from J, leaving 15 bases between.

The gene calls are TRBV5-1 and TRBJ2-7; a weak D match, TRBD1 (5 bases). V was cut by 3 bases and J by 5 bases, with 18 bases left in between. CDR3 length: 15 amino acids. From germline, CDR1 is SGHRS and CDR2 YFSETQ. The CDR3 DNA is TGCGCCAGCAGCTCTAATCAGGGAATCAAGAACGAGCAGTACTTC. This sequence encodes CASSSNQGIKNEQYF.